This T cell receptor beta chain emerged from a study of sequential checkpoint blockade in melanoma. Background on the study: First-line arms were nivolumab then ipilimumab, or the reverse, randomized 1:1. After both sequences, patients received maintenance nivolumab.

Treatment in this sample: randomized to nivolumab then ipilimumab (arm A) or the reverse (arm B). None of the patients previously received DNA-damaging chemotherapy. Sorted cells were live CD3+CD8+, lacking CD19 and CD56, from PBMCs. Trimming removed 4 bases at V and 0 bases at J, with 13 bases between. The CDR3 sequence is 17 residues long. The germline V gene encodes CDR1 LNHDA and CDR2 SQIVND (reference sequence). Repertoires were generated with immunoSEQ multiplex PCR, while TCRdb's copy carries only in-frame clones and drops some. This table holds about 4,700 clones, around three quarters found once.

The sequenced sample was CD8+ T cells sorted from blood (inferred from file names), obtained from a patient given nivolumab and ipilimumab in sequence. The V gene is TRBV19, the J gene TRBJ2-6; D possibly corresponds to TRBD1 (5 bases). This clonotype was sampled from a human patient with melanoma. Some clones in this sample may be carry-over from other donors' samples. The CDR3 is CASSRYPTGSGANVLTF. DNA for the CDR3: TGTGCCAGTAGTAGGTACCCTACAGGCTCTGGGGCCAACGTCCTGACTTTC.